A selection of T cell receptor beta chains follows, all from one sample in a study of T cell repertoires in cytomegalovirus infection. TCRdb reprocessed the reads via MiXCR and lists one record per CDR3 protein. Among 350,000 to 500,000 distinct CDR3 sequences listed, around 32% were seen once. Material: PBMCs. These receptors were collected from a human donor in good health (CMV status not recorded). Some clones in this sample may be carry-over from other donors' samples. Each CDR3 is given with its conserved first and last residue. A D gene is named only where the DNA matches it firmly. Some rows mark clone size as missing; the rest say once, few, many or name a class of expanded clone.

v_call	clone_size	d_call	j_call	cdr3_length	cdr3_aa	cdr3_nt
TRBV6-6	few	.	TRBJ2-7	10	CASSYSEQYF	TGTGCCAGCAGTTACTCTGAGCAGTACTTC
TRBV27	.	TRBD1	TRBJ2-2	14	CASSLSDRPGELFF	TGTGCCAGCAGTTTATCGGACAGGCCCGGGGAGCTGTTTTTT
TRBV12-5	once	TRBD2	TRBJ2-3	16	CASGLATSGGTDTQYF	TGTGCTAGTGGTTTGGCGACTAGCGGGGGGACAGATACGCAGTATTTT
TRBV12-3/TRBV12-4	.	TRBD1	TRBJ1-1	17	CASRPRGQGASGTEAFF	TGTGCCAGCAGGCCCCGGGGACAGGGGGCTTCGGGGACTGAAGCTTTCTTT
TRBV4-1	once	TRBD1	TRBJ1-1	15	CASSPPEGAVTEAFF	TGCGCCAGCAGCCCCCCAGAGGGGGCAGTGACTGAAGCTTTCTTT
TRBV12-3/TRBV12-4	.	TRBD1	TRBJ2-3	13	CASRQGATDTQYF	TGTGCCAGCAGGCAGGGGGCAACAGATACGCAGTATTTT
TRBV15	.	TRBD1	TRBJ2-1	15	CATSRRTGGINEQFF	TGTGCCACCAGCAGAAGGACAGGGGGCATCAATGAGCAGTTCTTC
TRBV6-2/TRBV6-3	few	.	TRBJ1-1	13	CASTLRETARAFF	TGTGCCAGCACTTTAAGGGAGACAGCTAGAGCTTTCTTT
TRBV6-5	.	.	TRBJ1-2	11	CASSNGQIYTF	TGTGCCAGCAGTAACGGACAAATTTACACCTTC
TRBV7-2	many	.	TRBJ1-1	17	CASSLFGVEFDGTEAFF	TGTGCCAGCAGCTTATTTGGGGTAGAATTTGACGGAACTGAAGCTTTCTTT
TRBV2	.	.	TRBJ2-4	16	CASSEDLGAGRGIQYF	TGTGCCAGCAGTGAGGATCTTGGGGCCGGAAGGGGAATTCAGTACTTC
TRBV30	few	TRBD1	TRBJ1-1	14	CAWSSGTGNTEAFF	TGTGCCTGGAGCTCCGGGACAGGGAACACTGAAGCTTTCTTT
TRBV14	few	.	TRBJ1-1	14	CASSQRRQFAEAFF	TGTGCCAGCAGCCAAAGGAGACAGTTCGCTGAAGCTTTCTTT
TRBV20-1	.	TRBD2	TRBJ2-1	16	CSARTSGDLVYNEQFF	TGCAGTGCCCGGACTAGCGGGGATCTCGTTTACAATGAGCAGTTCTTC
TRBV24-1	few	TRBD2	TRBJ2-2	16	CATSDPTSGATGELFF	TGTGCCACCAGTGATCCCACTAGCGGGGCCACCGGGGAGCTGTTTTTT
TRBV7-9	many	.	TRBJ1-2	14	CASSLDRPNYGYTF	TGTGCCAGCAGCTTAGACAGACCTAACTATGGCTACACCTTC
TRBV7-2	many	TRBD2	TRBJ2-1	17	CASSLKVDWTRSREQFF	TGTGCCAGCAGCTTAAAGGTTGATTGGACTAGGTCCCGAGAGCAGTTCTTC
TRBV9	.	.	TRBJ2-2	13	CASSVGSSGELFF	TGTGCCAGCAGCGTAGGAAGCAGCGGGGAGCTGTTTTTT
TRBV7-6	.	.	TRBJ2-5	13	CASSFTRGETQYF	TGTGCCAGCAGCTTTACCCGTGGGGAGACCCAGTACTTC
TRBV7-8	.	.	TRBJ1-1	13	CASRARANTEAFF	TGTGCCAGCAGAGCCAGGGCGAACACTGAAGCTTTCTTT
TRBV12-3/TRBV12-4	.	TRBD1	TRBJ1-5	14	CASRHDREDQPQHF	TGTGCCAGCAGACACGACAGGGAGGATCAGCCCCAGCATTTT
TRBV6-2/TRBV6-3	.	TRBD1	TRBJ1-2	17	CASRSSTTGGLNYGYTF	TGTGCCAGCAGATCCTCCACGACAGGGGGCTTAAACTATGGCTACACCTTC
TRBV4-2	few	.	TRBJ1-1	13	CASSQEGSTEAFF	TGTGCCAGCAGCCAAGAAGGGAGCACTGAAGCTTTCTTT
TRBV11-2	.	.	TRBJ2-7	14	CASSVTGSSYEQYF	TGTGCCAGCAGCGTGACAGGTAGCTCCTACGAGCAGTACTTC
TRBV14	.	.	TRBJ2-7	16	CASSPIAGSAAYEQYF	TGTGCCAGCAGCCCCATTGCAGGGTCCGCGGCCTACGAGCAGTACTTC
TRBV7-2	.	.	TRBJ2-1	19	CASSLYRRGGISSNNEQFF	TGTGCCAGCAGCTTATACCGCCGGGGAGGAATTAGCTCCAACAATGAGCAGTTCTTC
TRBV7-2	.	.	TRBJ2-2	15	CASYYGGGAAGELFF	TGTGCCAGCTACTATGGTGGGGGAGCGGCGGGGGAGCTGTTTTTT
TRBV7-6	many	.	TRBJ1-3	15	CASSPAGGSGNTIYF	TGTGCCAGCAGCCCGGCGGGGGGCTCTGGAAACACCATATATTTT
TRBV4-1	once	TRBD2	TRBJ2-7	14	CASAGGGIGDEQYF	TGCGCCAGCGCTGGGGGGGGAATCGGCGACGAGCAGTACTTC
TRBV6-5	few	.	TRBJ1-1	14	CASSYVGGTTEAFF	TGTGCCAGCAGTTACGTCGGGGGCACCACTGAAGCTTTCTTT
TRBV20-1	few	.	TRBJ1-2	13	CSARPSANYGYTF	TGCAGTGCTAGGCCCAGCGCTAACTATGGCTACACCTTC
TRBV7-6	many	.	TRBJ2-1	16	CASSLERWPRGDEQFF	TGTGCCAGCAGCTTAGAGAGGTGGCCCCGGGGAGATGAGCAGTTCTTC
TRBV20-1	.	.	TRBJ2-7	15	CSARDPRTSSYEQYF	TGCAGTGCTAGAGATCCCCGGACGAGCTCCTACGAGCAGTACTTC
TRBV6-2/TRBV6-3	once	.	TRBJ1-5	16	CASGTFGTISNQPQHF	TGTGCCAGCGGAACCTTTGGGACAATAAGCAATCAGCCCCAGCATTTT
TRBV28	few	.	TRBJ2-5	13	CASSPAGQETQYF	TGTGCCAGCAGTCCCGCAGGCCAAGAGACCCAGTACTTC
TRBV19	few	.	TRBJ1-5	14	CASSIRRGDQPQHF	TGTGCCAGTAGTATCCGGCGGGGGGATCAGCCCCAGCATTTT
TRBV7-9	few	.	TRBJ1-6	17	CASSSSSGTSGNSPLHF	TGTGCCAGCAGCTCCTCCTCAGGGACCAGTGGTAATTCACCCCTCCACTTT
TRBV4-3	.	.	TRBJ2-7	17	CASSQDLRGATYDEQYF	TGCGCCAGCAGCCAAGATCTCCGGGGGGCAACTTATGACGAGCAGTACTTC
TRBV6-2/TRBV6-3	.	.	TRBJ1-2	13	CASSLDYNYGYTF	TGTGCCAGCAGTCTCGATTACAACTATGGCTACACCTTC
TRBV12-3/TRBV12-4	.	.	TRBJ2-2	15	CASIPGGVGTVELFF	TGTGCCAGCATCCCCGGCGGGGTGGGAACCGTGGAGCTGTTTTTT
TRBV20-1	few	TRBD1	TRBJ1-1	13	CSAEDRANTEAFF	TGCAGTGCAGAAGACAGGGCGAACACTGAAGCTTTCTTT
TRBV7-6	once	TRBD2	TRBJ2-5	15	CASSLSLAGIWTQYF	TGTGCCAGCAGCTTATCACTAGCGGGAATTTGGACCCAGTACTTC
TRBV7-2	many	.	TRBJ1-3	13	CASSLGSGNTIYF	TGTGCCAGCAGCTTAGGATCTGGAAACACCATATATTTT
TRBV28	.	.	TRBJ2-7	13	CASSLREMGEQYF	TGTGCCAGCAGTTTACGGGAGATGGGAGAGCAGTACTTC
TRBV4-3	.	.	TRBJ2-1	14	CASSQEARDNEQFF	TGCGCCAGCAGCCAAGAAGCCAGAGACAATGAGCAGTTCTTC
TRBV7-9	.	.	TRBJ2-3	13	CSSSTRPGDTQYF	TGTTCCAGCAGTACAAGGCCCGGAGATACGCAGTATTTT
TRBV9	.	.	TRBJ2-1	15	CASSGGPSDGHEQFF	TGTGCCAGCAGCGGGGGGCCCTCCGACGGGCATGAGCAGTTCTTC
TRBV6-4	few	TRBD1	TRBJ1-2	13	CASSDRDSGGYTF	TGTGCCAGCAGTGACCGGGACAGCGGAGGCTACACCTTC
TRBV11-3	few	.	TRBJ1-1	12	CASSLDSGEAFF	TGTGCCAGCAGCTTAGATAGTGGGGAAGCTTTCTTT
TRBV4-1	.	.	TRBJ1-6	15	CASSQPTASNSPLHF	TGCGCCAGCAGCCAGCCTACAGCGTCCAATTCACCCCTCCACTTT
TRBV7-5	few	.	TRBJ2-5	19	CISVPGIANKGGWQETQYF	.
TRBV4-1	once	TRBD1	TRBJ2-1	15	CASSPGQGPYNEQFF	TGCGCCAGCAGCCCCGGACAGGGGCCCTACAATGAGCAGTTCTTC
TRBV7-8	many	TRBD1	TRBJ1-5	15	CASSPVRGPNQPQHF	TGTGCCAGCAGCCCGGTCAGGGGGCCGAATCAGCCCCAGCATTTT
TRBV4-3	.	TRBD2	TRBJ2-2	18	CASSPLIPGGLNTGELFF	TGCGCCAGCAGCCCTCTGATACCGGGGGGATTGAACACCGGGGAGCTGTTTTTT
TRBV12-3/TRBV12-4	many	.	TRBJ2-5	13	CASSLKVRETQYF	TGTGCCAGCAGTTTGAAGGTTCGAGAGACCCAGTACTTC